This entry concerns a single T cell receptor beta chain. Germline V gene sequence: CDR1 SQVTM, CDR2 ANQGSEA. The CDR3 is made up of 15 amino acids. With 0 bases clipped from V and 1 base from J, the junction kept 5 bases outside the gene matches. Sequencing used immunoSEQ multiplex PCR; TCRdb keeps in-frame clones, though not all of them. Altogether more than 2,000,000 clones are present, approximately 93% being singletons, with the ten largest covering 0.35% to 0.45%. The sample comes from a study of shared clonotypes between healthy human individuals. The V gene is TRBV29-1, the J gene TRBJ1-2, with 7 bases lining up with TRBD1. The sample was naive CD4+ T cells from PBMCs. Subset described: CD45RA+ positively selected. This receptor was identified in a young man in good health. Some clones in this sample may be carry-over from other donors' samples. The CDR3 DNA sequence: TGCAGCGTTGAAGATGGCAGGGGGAGTAACTATGGCTACACCTTC. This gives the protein CSVEDGRGSNYGYTF.